This TCR beta chain was obtained from a study of T cell repertoires in cytomegalovirus infection. Across the whole study: Recently identified HLA-C-restricted CMV epitopes were used, and well-studied HLA-B-restricted CMV epitopes were used as well.

In this sample, this clonotype turned up a few times. Its antigen remains unknown. Per the germline V gene, CDR1 is SEHNR and CDR2 is FQNEAQ (reference sequence). The CDR3 totals 13 residues. V lost 4 bases, J lost 4 bases, and 10 bases lay in between. TCRdb redid the calling of the reads with MiXCR, one entry per CDR3 protein. The table lists 700,000 to 950,000 distinct CDR3 sequences, 32% of them singletons. Study-level results: Adding up the frequency of public TCR beta families identified people who carried CMV plus the relevant HLA. HLA-C-restricted CMV clonotypes gave the most frequent clonotype in two of eight donors.

This clonotype originated in a human donor in good health (CMV status not recorded). Some clones in this sample may be carry-over from other donors' samples. The sequencing here drew on cultured CD8+ T cells from PBMCs, taken from culture after CMV antigen stimulation. J is TRBJ2-5 and V is TRBV7-9; D is ambiguous. DNA of the CDR3: TGTGCCAGCAGCTCTCGGTTGGGAGAGACCCAGTACTTC. Its translation is CASSSRLGETQYF.